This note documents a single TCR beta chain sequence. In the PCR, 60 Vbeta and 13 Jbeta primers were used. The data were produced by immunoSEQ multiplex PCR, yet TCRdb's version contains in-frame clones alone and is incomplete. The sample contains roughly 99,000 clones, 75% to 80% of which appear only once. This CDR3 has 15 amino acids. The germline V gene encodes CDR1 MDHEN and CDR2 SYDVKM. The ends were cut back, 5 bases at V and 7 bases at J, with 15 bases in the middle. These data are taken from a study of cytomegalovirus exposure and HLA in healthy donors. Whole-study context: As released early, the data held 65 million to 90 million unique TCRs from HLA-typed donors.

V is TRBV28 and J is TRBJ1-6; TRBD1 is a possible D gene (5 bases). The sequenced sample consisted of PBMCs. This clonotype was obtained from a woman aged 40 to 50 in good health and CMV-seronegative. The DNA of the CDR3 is TGTGCCAGCAGTCAAAGCGGGGGAACGAATTCACCCCTCCACTTT. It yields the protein CASSQSGGTNSPLHF.